These T cell receptor beta chains were read from a single sample in a study of T cells in Graves' hyperthyroidism and ophthalmopathy. Each CDR3 protein is one row after TCRdb ran MiXCR on the multiplex PCR reads. The sample has 490,000 or so distinct CDR3 sequences; approximately 48% are singletons. Specimen: peripheral blood or thyroid tissue (not recorded which). The receptor set was obtained from an adult woman with Graves' disease, either hyperthyroidism or ophthalmopathy (not recorded which). The CDR3 runs from the conserved cysteine through the conserved F or W. D genes are given only for firm matches. Clone size is shown for a subset of rows, as once, few, many or a class of expanded clone.

clone_size j_call d_call v_call cdr3_nt cdr3_aa
NA TRBJ1-1 TRBD1 TRBV5-6 TGTGCCAGCAGCTCAGGGACAGGGGGAAACACTGAAGCTTTCTTT CASSSGTGGNTEAFF
NA TRBJ2-7 NA TRBV6-6 TGTGCCAGCAGTTTCTACCGGGCTCCGCGGGTCTACGAGCAGTACTTC CASSFYRAPRVYEQYF
many TRBJ2-7 NA TRBV7-2 TGTGCCAGCAGCTTATGGTGGGACTCCTACGAGCAGTACTTC CASSLWWDSYEQYF
NA TRBJ1-4 NA TRBV7-8 TGTGCCAGCAGCACCACTGGGGGTAATGAAAAACTGTTTTTT CASSTTGGNEKLFF
NA TRBJ2-6 NA TRBV12-3/TRBV12-4 TGTGCCAGCTACAGGGTAGACGGAGCCAACGTCCTGACTTTC CASYRVDGANVLTF
NA TRBJ1-1 TRBD1 TRBV9 TGTGCCAGCAGCGCAGGGGGGGCAGGCACTGAAGCTTTCTTT CASSAGGAGTEAFF
NA TRBJ2-7 TRBD1 TRBV7-6 TGTGCCAGCAGCCGGGACAGGGGACCGTCCTACGAGCAGTACTTC CASSRDRGPSYEQYF
NA TRBJ2-7 NA TRBV7-6 TGTGCCAGCAGCTTATCGGGACCGGCCTCCGAGCAGTACTTC CASSLSGPASEQYF
NA TRBJ1-5 TRBD1 TRBV29-1 TGCAGCGTCAGGACAGGGCTGGGTCAGCCCCAGCATTTT CSVRTGLGQPQHF
many TRBJ2-5 TRBD2 TRBV4-3 TGCGCCAGCAGCTCATCACTAGCGGGACCCGAAGAGACCCAGTACTTC CASSSSLAGPEETQYF
NA TRBJ1-4 TRBD1 TRBV7-2 TGTGCCAGCAGCGAGGGACAGGTTTGGGAAAAACTGTTTTTT CASSEGQVWEKLFF
once TRBJ1-2 NA TRBV24-1 TGTGCCAGCAGTTTTGGTTGGGGGGGCGCCCATGGCTACACCTTC CASSFGWGGAHGYTF
NA TRBJ2-7 TRBD1 TRBV29-1 TGCAGCGTTGTAGGGGACAGCGGCTCCTACGAGCAGTACTTC CSVVGDSGSYEQYF
NA TRBJ2-3 NA TRBV7-2 TGTGCCAGCAGCTTAGGGGAGATGAGGGCAGATACGCAGTATTTT CASSLGEMRADTQYF
NA TRBJ2-7 NA TRBV6-2/TRBV6-3 TGTGCCAGCAGTTCCGGGACAATCTACGAGCAGTACTTC CASSSGTIYEQYF
NA TRBJ2-5 TRBD2 TRBV20-1 TGCAGTGCTAGAGATCACGGGACACTGCGGACTAGCGGGCGGGGAACCCAGTACTTC CSARDHGTLRTSGRGTQYF
NA TRBJ2-2 NA TRBV7-3 TGCGCCAGCAGCCAACTTCAGGGTGGGGAGCTGTTTTTT CASSQLQGGELFF
NA TRBJ1-1 NA TRBV2 TGTGCCAGCAGTGTCAACCGGCTGGCCAACACTGAAGCTTTCTTT CASSVNRLANTEAFF
NA TRBJ1-2 NA TRBV15 TGTGCCACCACCCCGACGGATAACTATGGCTACACCTTC CATTPTDNYGYTF
once TRBJ2-5 TRBD2 TRBV6-1 TGTGCCAGCAGCCGGGAGGCGCCCGGGGAGACCCAGTACTTC CASSREAPGETQYF
NA TRBJ1-5 NA TRBV6-6 TGTGCCAGCCGTTGGGGGAATCAGCCCCAGCATTTT CASRWGNQPQHF
few TRBJ2-5 NA TRBV3-1 TGTGCCAGCAGCCAAGCTTTGATAGGTCAAGAGACCCAGTACTTC CASSQALIGQETQYF
NA TRBJ2-5 TRBD2 TRBV7-9 TGTGCCAGCAGCTTGGGAGGGCCGCCGTACTTC CASSLGGPPYF
few TRBJ1-1 NA TRBV29-1 TGCAGCGTTGAAGGACAGAGGATCCCTGAAGCTTTCTTT CSVEGQRIPEAFF
NA TRBJ1-1 TRBD1 TRBV15 TGTGCCACCAGCAACCGGACAGGGAGTATCTCGGGCACTGAAGCTTTCTTT CATSNRTGSISGTEAFF
NA TRBJ2-3 TRBD2 TRBV29-1 TGCAGCGCCCAGGGACTAGCGGGGGGCACAGATACGCAGTATTTT CSAQGLAGGTDTQYF
NA TRBJ2-5 NA TRBV10-3 TGTGCCATCAGTGACTCGAGCAGTAACCAGGAGACCCAGTACTTC CAISDSSSNQETQYF
NA TRBJ1-1 NA TRBV20-1 TGCAGTGCTAGAGATGTGGGGAAGAACACTGAAGCTTTCTTT CSARDVGKNTEAFF
NA TRBJ2-5 TRBD1 TRBV5-1 TGCGCCAGCAGACCGGACAGGGTGCAAGAGACCCAGTACTTC CASRPDRVQETQYF
few TRBJ1-4 NA TRBV29-1 TGCAGCGTTGAAGATGGTAGAGTGGGCGGCAATGAAAAACTGTTTTTT CSVEDGRVGGNEKLFF
NA TRBJ1-1 TRBD1 TRBV29-1 TGCAGCGTCCCCGGGACAGGGGGGACTGAAGCTTTCTTT CSVPGTGGTEAFF
many TRBJ1-2 NA TRBV20-1 TGCAGTGCTAGGTTTATAGATAACTATGGCTACACCTTC CSARFIDNYGYTF
many TRBJ1-5 NA TRBV7-2 TGTGCCAGCAGCTACGCAGGGGGCAATCAGCCCCAGCATTTT CASSYAGGNQPQHF
NA TRBJ2-6 NA TRBV9 TGTGCCAGCAGCGTTGCCGGGGAATTTAGCTCTGGGGCCAACGTCCTGACTTTC CASSVAGEFSSGANVLTF
NA TRBJ1-2 NA TRBV20-1 TGCAGTGCTAGCGACCTGGGGGGCGCGCAGGTGGGCTACACCTTC CSASDLGGAQVGYTF
NA TRBJ1-2 NA TRBV14 TGTGCCAGCAGCTGGAGGACGAGCTATGGCTACACCTTC CASSWRTSYGYTF
NA TRBJ2-6 TRBD2 TRBV10-3 TGTGCCATCAGTGAGCTAACCGGGGGGGGGGGGGGGGCCAACGTCCTGACTTTC CAISELTGGGGGANVLTF
NA TRBJ2-5 NA TRBV15 TGTGCCACCAGCAGAGATAAGGCGGACCAAGAGACCCAGTACTTC CATSRDKADQETQYF
many TRBJ1-2 TRBD1 TRBV7-8 TGTGCCACCAGCTTAGTGGACAGGGGCTATGGCTACACCTTC CATSLVDRGYGYTF
many TRBJ1-1 NA TRBV10-2 TGCGCCAGCAGTGACTACGCGAACACTGAAGCTTTCTTT CASSDYANTEAFF
many TRBJ1-1 NA TRBV20-1 TGCAGTGCTGAGGACCGGGGGAAAGGCACTGAAGCTTTCTTT CSAEDRGKGTEAFF
NA TRBJ2-7 NA TRBV10-3 TGTGCCACCAGGGAGTTTCGGGACGAGCAGTACTTC CATREFRDEQYF
NA TRBJ2-7 NA TRBV7-6 TGTGCCAGCAGGGGGCTCGGGCAGTACTTC CASRGLGQYF
NA TRBJ2-7 NA TRBV5-6 TGTGCCAGCAGCTTGCTCAGAAACTACGAGCAGTACTTC CASSLLRNYEQYF
many TRBJ1-4 TRBD1 TRBV2 TGTGCCAGCAGTGCGTCTGACAGGGGTGGGGGATTAAAACTGTTTTTT CASSASDRGGGLKLFF
NA TRBJ2-7 NA TRBV7-2 TGTGCCAGCAGCCACCGGGACTTCTCCTACGAGCAGTACTTC CASSHRDFSYEQYF
NA TRBJ2-3 NA TRBV9 TGTGCCAGCAGCGGGAGGGGAGATACGCAGTATTTT CASSGRGDTQYF
few TRBJ1-2 NA TRBV10-3 TGTGCCATCAGTCGGGATTCCTATGGCTACACCTTC CAISRDSYGYTF
many TRBJ2-5 NA TRBV3-1 TGTGCCAGCAGCCAAGCAAGACTTGAGGTGGAGACCCAGTACTTC CASSQARLEVETQYF
NA TRBJ2-2 NA TRBV7-8 TGTGCCAGCAGCCGCGGATGGGACACCGGGGAGCTGTTTTTT CASSRGWDTGELFF
NA TRBJ2-3 NA TRBV20-1 TGCAGTGCCCCTCCTATAGACACAGATACGCAGTATTTT CSAPPIDTDTQYF
few TRBJ1-6 NA TRBV18 TGTGCCAGCTCAACTCAACACTCCGGGACAACAACACCCCTCCACTTT CASSTQHSGTTTPLHF
many TRBJ1-4 TRBD1 TRBV7-9 TGTGCCAGCAGCTACGAAGGACAGGCGGAAAAACTGTTTTTT CASSYEGQAEKLFF